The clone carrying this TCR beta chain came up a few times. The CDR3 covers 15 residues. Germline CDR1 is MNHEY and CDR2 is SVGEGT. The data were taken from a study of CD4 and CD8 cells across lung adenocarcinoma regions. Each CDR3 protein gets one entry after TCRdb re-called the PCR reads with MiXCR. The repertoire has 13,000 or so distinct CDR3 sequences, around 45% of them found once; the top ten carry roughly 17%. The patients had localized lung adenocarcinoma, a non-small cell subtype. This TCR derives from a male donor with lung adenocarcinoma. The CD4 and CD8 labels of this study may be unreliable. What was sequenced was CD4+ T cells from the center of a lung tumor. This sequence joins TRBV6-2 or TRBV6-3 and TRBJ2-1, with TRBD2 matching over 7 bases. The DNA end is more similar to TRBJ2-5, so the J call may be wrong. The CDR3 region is CASSSLGGSRETQYF. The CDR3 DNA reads TGTGCCAGCAGTTCCCTCGGGGGGAGTCGGGAGACCCAGTACTTC.